These T cell receptor beta chains were read from a single sample in a study of blood T cell repertoires in COVID-19. Measured with immunoSEQ multiplex PCR; TCRdb has only the in-frame clones, and not every one. Of some 66,000 clones in the sample, roughly 88% are singletons; the top ten hold roughly 1.2%. Sequenced: peripheral blood. The receptors were gathered from a woman aged 55 to 70 with acute or convalescent COVID-19. Each CDR3 is given with its conserved first and last residue. A D gene is named only where the DNA matches it firmly. The size field is filled for only some rows; it gives once, few, many or a size class.

cdr3_length j_call v_call clone_size d_call cdr3_aa cdr3_nt
16 TRBJ2-4 TRBV5-1 few - CASSASEGTAKNIQYF TGCGCCAGCAGCGCCTCGGAGGGGACGGCCAAAAACATTCAGTACTTC
14 TRBJ2-3 TRBV7-9 - TRBD2 CASSLGGITDTQYF TGTGCCAGCAGCCTCGGGGGGATCACAGATACGCAGTATTTT
12 TRBJ2-1 TRBV3-1/TRBV3-2 - - CASSRAGNEQFF TGTGCCAGCAGCCGAGCAGGTAATGAGCAGTTCTTC
13 TRBJ1-1 TRBV5-1 - - CASSPNLDTEAFF TGCGCCAGCAGCCCCAATCTAGACACTGAAGCTTTCTTT
18 TRBJ1-5 TRBV4-1 once TRBD1 CASSHEKTAGQGNQPQHF TGCGCCAGCAGCCACGAAAAGACGGCCGGACAGGGCAATCAGCCCCAGCATTTT
20 TRBJ2-3 TRBV6-2/TRBV6-3 once - CASSYSLRGAGQGGTDTQYF TGTGCCAGCAGTTACTCCCTGCGGGGGGCGGGACAGGGAGGCACAGATACGCAGTATTTT
17 TRBJ1-6 TRBV5-1 - TRBD1 CASSFGQGARYNSPLHF TGCGCCAGCAGCTTCGGACAGGGGGCTAGGTATAATTCACCCCTCCACTTT
19 TRBJ2-3 TRBV5-4 - TRBD2 CASSSGEGFFDFSTDTQYF TGTGCCAGTTCTAGCGGGGAAGGGTTTTTCGACTTTAGCACAGATACGCAGTATTTT
15 TRBJ2-3 TRBV7-2 - - CASSLGGQGTDTQYF TGTGCCAGCAGCTTAGGGGGCCAAGGAACAGATACGCAGTATTTT
14 TRBJ1-4 TRBV28 - TRBD1 CASSYDRGNEKLFF TGTGCCAGCAGTTATGACAGGGGTAATGAAAAACTGTTTTTT
16 TRBJ1-5 TRBV7-8 few - CASSLGGGPRNQPQHF TGTGCCAGCAGCTTAGGGGGGGGGCCTCGCAATCAGCCCCAGCATTTT
13 TRBJ2-3 TRBV5-1 - - CASSLQETDTQYF TGCGCCAGCAGCTTACAGGAGACAGATACGCAGTATTTT
14 TRBJ2-1 TRBV6-4 - - CASSERGKTNEQFF TGTGCCAGCAGTGAGAGGGGGAAGACCAATGAGCAGTTCTTC
11 TRBJ2-5 TRBV6-1 - - CASRSGETQYF TGTGCCAGCAGGAGCGGGGAGACCCAGTACTTC
14 TRBJ1-2 TRBV15 once - CATSRPGTGYGYTF TGTGCCACCAGCAGACCCGGGACTGGGTATGGCTACACCTTC
15 TRBJ2-5 TRBV2 - - CASSEGRVGKETQYF TGTGCCAGCAGTGAAGGGCGGGTGGGGAAAGAGACCCAGTACTTC
15 TRBJ1-1 TRBV6-5 - - CASSPASGRNTEAFF TGTGCCAGCAGTCCCGCCAGCGGGAGGAACACTGAAGCTTTCTTT
13 TRBJ1-2 TRBV12-3/TRBV12-4 - TRBD1 CASNLQGNYGYTF TGTGCCAGCAACTTACAGGGGAACTATGGCTACACCTTC
15 TRBJ2-3 TRBV7-9 - - CASSSGQLNTDTQYF TGTGCCAGCAGCTCTGGACAGCTAAACACAGATACGCAGTATTTT
17 TRBJ1-3 TRBV15 once TRBD1 CATSRYGQAMSGNTIYF TGTGCCACCAGCAGATACGGACAGGCAATGTCCGGAAACACCATATATTTT
20 TRBJ1-5 TRBV4-2 - TRBD1 CASSRDSTGQGLGGNQPQHF TGTGCCAGCAGCCGGGATTCTACGGGACAGGGGCTTGGTGGCAATCAGCCCCAGCATTTT
17 TRBJ1-4 TRBV15 - - CATSRTGKGETNEKLFF TGTGCCACCAGCAGAACAGGGAAGGGGGAAACTAATGAAAAACTGTTTTTT
13 TRBJ2-5 TRBV11-3 - - CASSLYWQETQYF TGTGCCAGCAGCTTGTACTGGCAAGAGACCCAGTACTTC
15 TRBJ2-1 TRBV19 few TRBD1 CASSDRDRGGNEQFF TGTGCCAGTAGTGACCGGGACAGGGGGGGCAATGAGCAGTTCTTC
14 TRBJ1-1 TRBV4-1 - - CASSPSSGGPEAFF TGCGCCAGCAGCCCGTCTTCGGGGGGTCCTGAAGCTTTCTTT
12 TRBJ2-2 TRBV9 - - CASSVLTGELFF TGTGCCAGCAGCGTCTTGACCGGGGAGCTGTTTTTT